The rows below give T cell receptor beta chains drawn from one sample of a study of beta chain features in type 1 diabetes. The table came from immunoSEQ multiplex PCR; TCRdb's copy has only in-frame clones and leaves some out. The sample lists about 360,000 clones; approximately 12% were seen once. Sequencing used naive CD4+ T cells from blood. Receptors were obtained from a man younger than 30 in good health. CDR3s include the opening cysteine and the closing phenylalanine or tryptophan. A D gene is named only where the DNA matches it firmly. Expanded clones get a size class; other rows say once, few or many, or leave the size out.

v_call	j_call	clone_size	d_call	cdr3_aa	cdr3_nt
TRBV30	TRBJ2-7	many	-	CAWNRVPYEQYF	TGTGCCTGGAACAGGGTACCCTACGAGCAGTACTTC
TRBV7-2	TRBJ2-4	-	TRBD2	CASRPGTSGRNIQYF	TGTGCCAGCAGGCCCGGGACTAGCGGGAGAAACATTCAGTACTTC
TRBV25-1	TRBJ2-1	few	TRBD2	CASSEGGRARNEQFF	TGTGCCAGCAGTGAGGGTGGGAGGGCGCGGAATGAGCAGTTCTTC
TRBV18	TRBJ2-1	few	TRBD2	CASSPRGVELAGNSYNEQFF	TGTGCCAGCTCACCACGAGGGGTTGAACTAGCGGGGAACTCCTACAATGAGCAGTTCTTC
TRBV6-1	TRBJ1-1	-	TRBD1	CASNNRGRTEAFF	TGTGCCAGCAATAACAGGGGGAGGACTGAAGCTTTCTTT
TRBV10-3	TRBJ2-3	few	TRBD2	CAISASGSTDTQYF	TGTGCCATCAGTGCTAGCGGGAGCACAGATACGCAGTATTTT
TRBV28	TRBJ2-7	few	-	CASSFIHEQYF	TGTGCCAGCAGTTTTATTCACGAGCAGTACTTC
TRBV6-5	TRBJ1-2	-	-	CASSTAGHGGYTF	TGTGCCAGCAGTACCGCGGGGCATGGTGGCTACACCTTC
TRBV28	TRBJ2-7	-	-	CASQGLNYEQYF	TGTGCCAGCCAGGGACTTAACTACGAGCAGTACTTC
TRBV6-5	TRBJ2-3	few	-	CATLNRARTDTQYF	TGTGCCACCTTAAACAGGGCACGCACAGATACGCAGTATTTT
TRBV5-1	TRBJ2-3	few	TRBD2	CASSVGTSGRTDTQYF	TGCGCCAGCAGCGTAGGGACTAGCGGGAGAACAGATACGCAGTATTTT
TRBV6-5	TRBJ1-2	-	TRBD1	CASSSPGQGIGHGYTF	TGTGCCAGCAGTTCTCCGGGACAGGGAATAGGTCATGGCTACACCTTC
TRBV11-2	TRBJ1-1	few	-	CASSSTGNTEAFF	TGTGCCAGCAGCTCGACAGGGAACACTGAAGCTTTCTTT
TRBV5-1	TRBJ1-5	few	TRBD1	CASSVGQDNQPQHF	TGCGCCAGCAGCGTGGGACAGGACAATCAGCCCCAGCATTTT
TRBV19	TRBJ2-5	few	-	CASSLNQETQYF	TGTGCCAGTAGTCTAAATCAAGAGACCCAGTACTTC
TRBV9	TRBJ2-3	few	TRBD2	CASSESGMEFTDTQYF	TGTGCCAGCAGCGAGAGCGGGATGGAGTTCACAGATACGCAGTATTTT
TRBV28	TRBJ1-2	-	-	CASSLGALVGSTF	TGTGCCAGCAGTTTGGGGGCCCTGGTGGGTTCTACCTTC
TRBV5-6	TRBJ2-1	-	-	CASSLEWGTSYNEQFF	TGTGCCAGCAGCTTGGAGTGGGGCACCTCCTACAATGAGCAGTTCTTC
TRBV15	TRBJ1-1	few	TRBD1	CATSKPGQGRAMNTEAFF	TGTGCCACCAGCAAACCGGGACAGGGGCGTGCCATGAACACTGAAGCTTTCTTT
TRBV25-1	TRBJ1-4	few	-	CASSPGYEKLFF	TGTGCCAGCAGTCCAGGGTATGAAAAACTGTTTTTT
TRBV19	TRBJ2-7	-	-	CASRRAQGSGQYF	TGTGCCAGTAGACGGGCGCAGGGATCAGGGCAGTACTTC
TRBV5-1	TRBJ2-7	few	-	CASSFSSANSYEQYF	TGCGCCAGCAGCTTTTCGTCAGCGAACTCCTACGAGCAGTACTTC
TRBV9	TRBJ2-3	few	TRBD2	CASSPRTSGGDTQYF	TGTGCCAGCAGCCCACGGACTAGCGGGGGAGATACGCAGTATTTT